Sequencing of this T cell receptor (beta chain) was carried out in a study of blood T cells in healthy people across ages. At the level of the study: Per every two T cells, about one barcoded beta molecule was captured by template switching.

This clonotype has just a few counts. The antigen is unknown. The length of the CDR3 is 15 residues. Per the germline V gene, CDR1 is SGHTA and CDR2 is FQGNSA. V lost 5 bases to trimming and J lost 1 base, with 14 bases between them. Primed by a sample-barcoded 5' primer and a J-beta primer mix, a second PCR proceeded for roughly 6 to 12 cycles. Carrying 12 random nucleotides, a template-switch adaptor labeled each individual cDNA molecule. MiXCR, applied by TCRdb to the 5' RACE reads, yields one record per CDR3 protein. The table lists 700,000 to 950,000 distinct CDR3 sequences, more than 40% of them singletons. Study findings and constraints: Reliance upon unsorted PBMCs precluded definitive naive versus antigen-experienced comparison. TCR beta diversity correlated strongly with naive T cell percentage.

Sequenced sample: blood. The gene calls are TRBV7-2 and TRBJ2-5; D is perhaps TRBD2 (5 bases). The sequence was collected from an older woman in good health. CDR3 loop: CASSPTSAFQETQYF. The CDR3 DNA reads as TGTGCCAGCAGCCCAACTAGTGCCTTCCAAGAGACCCAGTACTTC.